This TCR beta chain was captured in a study of regulatory T cells in long-lasting Graves disease. Trimming cost V 6 bases and J 5 bases, with 19 bases left between them. The CDR3 is 16 amino acids. Germline values: CDR1 MNHEY, CDR2 SMNVEV (reference sequence). Specified time point: persistent/refractory GD, antithyroid drugs over 5 years with positive TRAb. Extracted RNA from PBMCs served as the source of the TCR library. CDR3 regions were amplified by Arm-PCR using iRepertoire HTBI primers to build TCR beta libraries. TCRdb recomputed calls from the multiplex PCR reads with MiXCR, one row per CDR3 protein. The table has some 470,000 distinct CDR3 sequences, 20% to 25% seen once.

The sample was peripheral blood mononuclear cells (PBMCs), taken when the disease was refractory, from a patient treated with antithyroid drugs. V is TRBV27 and J is TRBJ2-2, with D unclear. This clonotype was sampled from a female donor with Graves disease. The CDR3 region is CASSPSIGLKTGELFF. The CDR3 DNA is TGTGCCAGCAGCCCCTCAATAGGCCTCAAGACCGGGGAGCTGTTTTTT.